Shown below are 5 T cell receptor beta chains from a single sample sequenced in a study of vaccination and CD4 T cells after COVID-19. Treatment indicated: roughly 11-day PBMC culture with coronavirus spike peptide pools or control peptides (ViraFEST assay). No antigen is known for these receptors. Once obtained from cultured CD4+ T cells, the DNA was sequenced using the Oncomine TCR Beta short-read assay. Using its own MiXCR run on the PCR reads, TCRdb lists one record per CDR3 protein. The sample has under 20,000 distinct CDR3 sequences; about 69% are singletons. The sequenced material came from CD4+ T cells from blood, cultured in vitro. The receptors originated from a human donor who had recovered from COVID-19.

CDR3 coding DNA: TGTGCCAGCAGTTTGGGGGGGAATAGCAATCAGCCCCAGCATTTT. Its translation: CASSLGGNSNQPQHF. The rearrangement joins TRBV28 to TRBJ1-5, with TRBD1 as a possible D gene (5 bases). There are 15 residues in the CDR3. V gave up 3 bases and J gave up 0 bases, with 9 bases separating them. Germline loops: CDR1 MDHEN, CDR2 SYDVKM.

The chain recombines TRBV12-3 or TRBV12-4 with TRBJ1-6; 7 nucleotides line up with TRBD1. V was pared by 8 bases and J by 4 bases, with 5 bases of the junction left unmatched. This CDR3 has 14 residues. CDR3 protein: CASLPGQYNSPLHF. DNA for the CDR3: TGTGCCAGCCTTCCGGGACAGTATAATTCACCCCTCCACTTT.

V and J are TRBV6-1 and TRBJ2-3, with no clear D. The CDR3 has 13 amino acids. V gave up 6 bases and J gave up 2 bases, with 9 bases separating them. Germline lookup yields CDR1 MNHNS and CDR2 SASEGT. CDR3 in DNA: TGTGCCAGCAGGAGAGATTTCACAGATACGCAGTATTTT. It yields the protein CASRRDFTDTQYF.

The chain is built from TRBV7-3 and TRBJ2-2; 9 nucleotides agree with TRBD2. CDR1 and CDR2 (germline): SGHTA, FQGTGA. The CDR3 contains 17 residues. J lost 4 bases, V lost 4 bases, and 10 bases had no gene match. The CDR3 DNA is TGTGCCAGCAGCTCGCCTGTTGGCGGGAGGGTCACCGGGGAGCTGTTTTTT. It translates to CASSSPVGGRVTGELFF.

The chain couples TRBV6-1 to TRBJ2-3; possible D gene TRBD2, 8 bases. The germline CDR1 and CDR2 sequences are MNHNS and SASEGT. Trimming left V 10 bases short and J 0 bases short, with 29 bases between. The CDR3 loop spans 19 amino acids. CDR3 in amino acids: CATGGSTSARPLSTDTQYF. The CDR3 nucleotides read TGTGCCACAGGGGGTTCGACTAGCGCCCGTCCCCTTAGCACAGATACGCAGTATTTT.